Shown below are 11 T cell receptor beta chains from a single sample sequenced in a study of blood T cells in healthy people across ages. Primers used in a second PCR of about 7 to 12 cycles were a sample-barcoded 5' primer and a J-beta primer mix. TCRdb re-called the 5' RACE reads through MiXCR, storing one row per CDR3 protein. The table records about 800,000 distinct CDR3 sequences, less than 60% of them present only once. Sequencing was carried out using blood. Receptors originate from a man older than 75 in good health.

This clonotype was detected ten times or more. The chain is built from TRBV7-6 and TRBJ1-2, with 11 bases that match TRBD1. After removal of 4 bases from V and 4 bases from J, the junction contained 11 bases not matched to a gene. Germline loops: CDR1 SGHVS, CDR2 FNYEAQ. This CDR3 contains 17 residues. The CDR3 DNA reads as TGTGCCAGCAGCTCCCGGGACAGGGGGATGTATGGCTATGGCTACACCTTC. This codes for CASSSRDRGMYGYGYTF. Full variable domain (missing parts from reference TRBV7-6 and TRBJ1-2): GAGVSQSPRYKVTKRGQDVALRCDPISGHVSLYWYRQALGQGPEFLTYFNYEAQQDKSGLPNDRFSAERPEGSISTLTIQRTEQRDSAMYRCASSSRDRGMYGYGYTFGSGTRLTVV.

The CDR3 DNA reads as TGTGCCATCAGTGAAGGGTCCGGCGATCTTTATCAGCCCCAGCATTTT. It is translated as CAISEGSGDLYQPQHF. The chain recombines TRBV10-3 with TRBJ1-5, with D unclear. The CDR3 is made up of 16 amino acids. Germline V lookup: CDR1 ENHRY, CDR2 SYGVKD. V was pared by 3 bases and J by 5 bases, with 17 bases between.

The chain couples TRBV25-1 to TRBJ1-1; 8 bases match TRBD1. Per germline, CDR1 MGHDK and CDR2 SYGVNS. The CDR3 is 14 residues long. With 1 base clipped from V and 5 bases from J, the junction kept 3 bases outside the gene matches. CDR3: CASSESNRGTEAFF. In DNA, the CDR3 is TGTGCCAGCAGTGAATCAAACAGGGGGACTGAAGCTTTCTTT.

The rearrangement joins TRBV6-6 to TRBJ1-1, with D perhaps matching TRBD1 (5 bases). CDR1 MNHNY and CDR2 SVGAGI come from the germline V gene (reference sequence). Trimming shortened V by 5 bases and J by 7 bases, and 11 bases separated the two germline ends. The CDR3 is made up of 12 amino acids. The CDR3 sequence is CASSSRENEAFF. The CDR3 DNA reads TGTGCCAGCAGTAGCAGGGAAAATGAAGCTTTCTTT.

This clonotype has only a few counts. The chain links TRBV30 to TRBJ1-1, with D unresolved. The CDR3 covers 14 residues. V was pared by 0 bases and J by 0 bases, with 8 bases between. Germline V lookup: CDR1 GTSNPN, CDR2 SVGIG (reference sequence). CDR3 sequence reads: CAWSVRALNTEAFF. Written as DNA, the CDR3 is TGTGCCTGGAGTGTACGAGCCTTGAACACTGAAGCTTTCTTT. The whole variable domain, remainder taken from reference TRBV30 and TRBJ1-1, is SQTIHQWPATLVQPVGSPLSLECTVEGTSNPNLYWYRQAAGRGLQLLFYSVGIGQISSEVPQNLSASRPQDRQFILSSKKLLLSDSGFYLCAWSVRALNTEAFFGQGTRLTVV.

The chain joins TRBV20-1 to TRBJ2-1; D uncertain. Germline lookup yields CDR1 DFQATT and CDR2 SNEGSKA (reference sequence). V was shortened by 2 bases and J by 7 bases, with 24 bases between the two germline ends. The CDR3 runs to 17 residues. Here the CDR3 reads CSARSTRRADPGNEQFF. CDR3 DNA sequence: TGCAGTGCTAGATCTACCCGGAGAGCTGATCCCGGGAATGAGCAGTTCTTC.

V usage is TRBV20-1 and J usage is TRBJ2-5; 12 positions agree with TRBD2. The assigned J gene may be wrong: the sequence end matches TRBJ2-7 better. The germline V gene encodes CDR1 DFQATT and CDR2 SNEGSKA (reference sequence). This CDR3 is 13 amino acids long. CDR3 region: CSGRLAGANEQYF. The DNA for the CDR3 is TGCAGCGGAAGACTAGCGGGAGCTAACGAGCAGTACTTC.

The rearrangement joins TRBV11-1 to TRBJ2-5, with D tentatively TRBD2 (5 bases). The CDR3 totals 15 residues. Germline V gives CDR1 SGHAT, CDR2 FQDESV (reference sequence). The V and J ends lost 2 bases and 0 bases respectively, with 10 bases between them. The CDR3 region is CASSLYHGDQETQYF. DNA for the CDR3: TGTGCCAGCAGCTTATATCACGGGGACCAAGAGACCCAGTACTTC.

The CDR3 DNA reads TGCAGTGCTAGAGATTCAAGCGGAGCGAACACCGGGGAGCTGTTTTTT. Its protein product is CSARDSSGANTGELFF. The chain carries TRBV20-1 and TRBJ2-2; D possibly corresponds to TRBD2 (5 bases). This CDR3 spans 16 amino acids. V was cut by 0 bases and J by 0 bases, with 11 bases left in between. Per germline, CDR1 DFQATT and CDR2 SNEGSKA (reference sequence).

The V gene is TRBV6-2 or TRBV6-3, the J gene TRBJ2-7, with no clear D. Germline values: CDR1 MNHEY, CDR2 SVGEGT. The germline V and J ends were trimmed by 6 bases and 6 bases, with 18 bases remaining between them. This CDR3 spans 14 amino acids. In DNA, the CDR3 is TGTGCCAGCAGCTCCACCCCTCCCGAGCGCGAGCAGTACTTC. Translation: CASSSTPPEREQYF.

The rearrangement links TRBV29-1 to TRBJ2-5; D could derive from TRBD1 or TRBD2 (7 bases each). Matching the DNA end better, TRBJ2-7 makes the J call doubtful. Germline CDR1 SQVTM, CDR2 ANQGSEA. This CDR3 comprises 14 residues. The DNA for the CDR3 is TGCAGCGTTGTAAGGGGGCGGGAGACCCACGAGCAGTACTTC. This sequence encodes CSVVRGRETHEQYF.